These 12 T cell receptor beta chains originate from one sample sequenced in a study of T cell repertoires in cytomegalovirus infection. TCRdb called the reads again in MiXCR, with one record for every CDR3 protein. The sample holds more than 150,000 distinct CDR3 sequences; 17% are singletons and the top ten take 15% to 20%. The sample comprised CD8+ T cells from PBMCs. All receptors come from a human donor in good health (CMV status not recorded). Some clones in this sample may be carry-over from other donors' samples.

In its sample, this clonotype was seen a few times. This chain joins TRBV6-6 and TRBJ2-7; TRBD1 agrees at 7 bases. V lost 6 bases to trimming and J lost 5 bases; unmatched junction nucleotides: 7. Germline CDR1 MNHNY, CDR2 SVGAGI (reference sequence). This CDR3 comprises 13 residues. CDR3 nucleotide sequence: TGTGCCAGCAGAATCGGACAGGCCCACGAGCAGTACTTC. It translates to CASRIGQAHEQYF.

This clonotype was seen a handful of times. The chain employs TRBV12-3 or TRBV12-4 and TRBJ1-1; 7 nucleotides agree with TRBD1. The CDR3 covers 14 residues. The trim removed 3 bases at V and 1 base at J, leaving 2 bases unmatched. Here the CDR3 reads CASSFGDRNTEAFF. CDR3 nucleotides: TGTGCCAGCAGTTTCGGGGACAGGAACACTGAAGCTTTCTTT.

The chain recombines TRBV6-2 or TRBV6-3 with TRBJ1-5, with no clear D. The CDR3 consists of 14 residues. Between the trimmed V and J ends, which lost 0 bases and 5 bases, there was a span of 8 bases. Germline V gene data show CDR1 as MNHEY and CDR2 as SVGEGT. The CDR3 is CASSYSSRYQPQHF. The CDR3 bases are TGTGCCAGCAGTTACTCATCTAGATATCAGCCCCAGCATTTT.

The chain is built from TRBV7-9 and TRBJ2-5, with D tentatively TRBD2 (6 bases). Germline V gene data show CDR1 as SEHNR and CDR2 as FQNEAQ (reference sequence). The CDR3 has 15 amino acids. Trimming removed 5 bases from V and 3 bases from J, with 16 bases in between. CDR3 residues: CASSIVAEIKETQYF. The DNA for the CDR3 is TGTGCCAGCAGCATTGTAGCGGAGATCAAAGAGACCCAGTACTTC.

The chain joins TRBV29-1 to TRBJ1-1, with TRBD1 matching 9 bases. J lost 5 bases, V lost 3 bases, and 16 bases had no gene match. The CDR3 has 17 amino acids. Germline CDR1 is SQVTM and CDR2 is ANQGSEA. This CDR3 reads CSVDSDGTGPWGTEAFF. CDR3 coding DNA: TGCAGCGTTGATAGTGATGGGACAGGGCCTTGGGGGACTGAAGCTTTCTTT.

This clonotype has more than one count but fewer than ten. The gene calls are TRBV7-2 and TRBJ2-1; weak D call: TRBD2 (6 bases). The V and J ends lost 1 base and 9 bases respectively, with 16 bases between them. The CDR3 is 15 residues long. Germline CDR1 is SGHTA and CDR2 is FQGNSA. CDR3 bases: TGTGCCAGCAGCTTAGTGGCCGGGAGCCCTGGTGAGCAGTTCTTC. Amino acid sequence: CASSLVAGSPGEQFF. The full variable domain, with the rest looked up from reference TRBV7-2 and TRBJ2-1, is GAGVSQSPSNKVTEKGKDVELRCDPISGHTALYWYRQSLGQGLEFLIYFQGNSAPDKSGLPSDRFSAERTGGSVSTLTIQRTQQEDSAVYLCASSLVAGSPGEQFFGPGTRLTVL.

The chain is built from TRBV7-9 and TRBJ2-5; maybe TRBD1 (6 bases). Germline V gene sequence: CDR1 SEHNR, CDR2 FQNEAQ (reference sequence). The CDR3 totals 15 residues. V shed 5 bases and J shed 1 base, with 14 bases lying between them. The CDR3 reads CASSQAGVPQETQYF. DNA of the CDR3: TGTGCCAGCAGCCAAGCAGGGGTCCCCCAAGAGACCCAGTACTTC.

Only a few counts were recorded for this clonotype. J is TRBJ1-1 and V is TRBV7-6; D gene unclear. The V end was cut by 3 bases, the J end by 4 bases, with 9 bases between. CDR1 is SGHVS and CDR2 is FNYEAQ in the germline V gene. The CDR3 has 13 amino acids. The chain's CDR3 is CASSFASSTEAFF. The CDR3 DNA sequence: TGTGCCAGCAGCTTCGCTTCGTCCACTGAAGCTTTCTTT.

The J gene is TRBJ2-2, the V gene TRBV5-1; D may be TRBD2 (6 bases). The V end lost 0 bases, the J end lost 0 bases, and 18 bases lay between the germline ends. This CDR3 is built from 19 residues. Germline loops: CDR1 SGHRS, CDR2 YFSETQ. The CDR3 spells CASSLDFLVAGSNTGELFF. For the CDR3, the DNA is TGCGCCAGCAGCTTGGATTTTTTGGTGGCGGGATCGAACACCGGGGAGCTGTTTTTT.

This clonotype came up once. The CDR3 DNA reads as TGTGCCAGCAGGGGGGTCCTAAACACCGGGGAGCTGTTTTTT. Its protein is CASRGVLNTGELFF. The V gene is TRBV28, the J gene TRBJ2-2; perhaps D is TRBD1 or TRBD2 (5 bases each). CDR1 and CDR2 from the germline V gene are MDHEN and SYDVKM. The CDR3 consists of 14 residues. V lost 6 bases to trimming and J lost 2 bases, with 10 bases between them.

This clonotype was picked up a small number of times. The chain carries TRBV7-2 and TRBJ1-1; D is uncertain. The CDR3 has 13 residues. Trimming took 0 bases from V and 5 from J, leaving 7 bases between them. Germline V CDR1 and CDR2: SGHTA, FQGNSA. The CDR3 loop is CASSLAHRTEAFF. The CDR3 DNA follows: TGTGCCAGCAGCTTAGCGCACCGGACTGAAGCTTTCTTT.

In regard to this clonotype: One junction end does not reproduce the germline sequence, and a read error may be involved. This CDR3 reads CASSRPGETFF. CDR3 nucleotide sequence: TGTGCCAGCAGCAGACCCGGTGAAACTTTCTTT. The chain uses TRBV6-1 and TRBJ1-1; D is uncertain. The CDR3 totals 11 residues. The V gene's germline CDR1 is MNHNS and CDR2 SASEGT.